These T cell receptor beta chains were read from a single sample in a study of cytomegalovirus exposure and HLA in healthy donors. Profiling relied on immunoSEQ multiplex PCR, and the TCRdb table lists in-frame clones only, not all of them. The sample consists of over 70,000 clones, about 66% of them appearing once. The sequenced sample was PBMCs. The origin of the receptors is a young man in good health and CMV-seronegative. CDR3s include the opening cysteine and the closing phenylalanine or tryptophan. The D gene is left open where the match is weak. Only some rows state a clone size, as once, few, many or a class for expanded clones.

.	TRBV7-9	13	TRBJ1-1	.	TGTGCCAGCAGCTTCGGTATGAACACTGAAGCTTTCTTT	CASSFGMNTEAFF
.	TRBV6-6	15	TRBJ1-5	.	TGTGCCAGCAGTCCCCTTGTAGCTAGCAATCAGCCCCAGCATTTT	CASSPLVASNQPQHF
TRBD1	TRBV5-5	12	TRBJ1-1	once	TGTGCCAGCAGCTTGGTCGACAGGGCAACTTTCTTT	CASSLVDRATFF
TRBD1	TRBV6-1	15	TRBJ1-1	few	TGTGCCAGCAGTGAGAGGGGACAGATGAACACTGAAGCTTTCTTT	CASSERGQMNTEAFF
.	TRBV15	12	TRBJ1-1	once	TGTGCCAGCCAAACTTATAACACTGAAGCTTTCTTT	CASQTYNTEAFF
.	TRBV27	16	TRBJ1-1	few	TGTGCCAGCAGTTTGTCCCAGGGACTCCTCGGGACTGAAGCTTTCTTT	CASSLSQGLLGTEAFF
TRBD1	TRBV30	14	TRBJ1-1	.	TGTGCCTGGAGTCACAGGGGGGGCAACACTGAAGCTTTCTTT	CAWSHRGGNTEAFF
.	TRBV18	13	TRBJ2-1	.	TGTGCCAGCTCACACTCGACTCCTAATGAGCAGTTCTTC	CASSHSTPNEQFF
.	TRBV2	14	TRBJ2-2	.	TGTGCCAGCAGTGAGGCCCGAAGCACCGGGGAGCTGTTTTTT	CASSEARSTGELFF
.	TRBV29-1	12	TRBJ2-3	.	TGCAGCGGGGACGGCAGGGGAGATACGCAGTATTTT	CSGDGRGDTQYF
.	TRBV4-3	15	TRBJ2-2	.	TGCGCCAGCAGCCCCCCCGGCCTAGACACCGGGGAGCTGTTTTTT	CASSPPGLDTGELFF
.	TRBV5-1	15	TRBJ1-4	.	TGCGCCAGCAGCATCGGACCGGCGGGGGGGGAAAAACTGTTTTTT	CASSIGPAGGEKLFF
.	TRBV28	13	TRBJ1-1	.	TGTGCCAGCAGACCACGGGTGAACACTGAAGCCTTCTTT	CASRPRVNTEAFF
TRBD1	TRBV5-1	16	TRBJ2-7	.	TGCGCCAGCAGCTTGGCCGCGGGACAGGGCTCCTACGAGCAGTACTTC	CASSLAAGQGSYEQYF
TRBD2	TRBV28	16	TRBJ2-3	.	TGTGCCAGCAGTAGAATAGCGGGAGAGGGAACAGATACGCAGTATTTT	CASSRIAGEGTDTQYF
.	TRBV27	14	TRBJ1-1	.	TGTGCCAGCAGTTTATTAGGGGGGGGCACTGAAGCTTTCTTT	CASSLLGGGTEAFF
.	TRBV5-1	15	TRBJ2-3	.	TGCGCCAGCAGCTTGACGCGCGGGGTGGCAGATACGCAGTATTTT	CASSLTRGVADTQYF
TRBD1	TRBV6-1	14	TRBJ2-1	.	TGTGCCAGCAGTGCGGACAGGGCCTACAATGAGCAGTTCTTC	CASSADRAYNEQFF
.	TRBV10-3	14	TRBJ2-7	.	TGTGCCATCAGTGATCGAGGACACTCCTACGAGCAGTACTTC	CAISDRGHSYEQYF
.	TRBV14	16	TRBJ2-6	.	TGTGCCAGCAGCCACGGTATTTACTCTGGGGCCAACGTCCTGACTTTC	CASSHGIYSGANVLTF
.	TRBV30	12	TRBJ1-1	.	TGTGCCTGGAGAGCTATGAACACTGAAGCTTTCTTT	CAWRAMNTEAFF
TRBD2	TRBV10-3	13	TRBJ2-1	.	TGTGCCATCAGTTCGGGACTAGACAATGAGCAGTTCTTC	CAISSGLDNEQFF
TRBD1	TRBV25-1	13	TRBJ1-2	.	TGTGCCAGCAGTGGCAGGGGGAACTATGGCTACACCTTC	CASSGRGNYGYTF
TRBD1	TRBV19	12	TRBJ1-1	once	TGTGCCAGTAGTAGGGACAGGAGGAGCGCTTTCTTT	CASSRDRRSAFF
.	TRBV19	15	TRBJ2-6	.	TGTGCCAGTCGACAGATTAGCTCTGGGGCCAACGTCCTGACTTTC	CASRQISSGANVLTF
.	TRBV2	14	TRBJ2-4	.	TGTGCCAGCAGTTCGACAGGCGCCAAAAACATTCAGTACTTC	CASSSTGAKNIQYF
.	TRBV5-8	15	TRBJ1-1	.	TGTGCCAGCAGCCCCAGACAGGCTGTGAACACTGAAGCTTTCTTT	CASSPRQAVNTEAFF
.	TRBV14	13	TRBJ1-1	.	TGTGCCAGCAGCCAATACCTAGGCACTGAAGCTTTCTTT	CASSQYLGTEAFF
TRBD1	TRBV13	12	TRBJ1-1	.	TGTGCCAGCAGCCCCCTACAGGGGGAAGCTTTCTTT	CASSPLQGEAFF